What follows is one T cell receptor (beta chain) and its context. Its antigen is still unknown. Base quality data are lacking; no much larger clone is found one base away. The data were obtained in a study of shared clonotypes between healthy human individuals (dated by TCRdb to 2020 to 2021). Context from the whole study: The cohort comprised two women and a few men aged 18 to 49 years. For each donor, CD4 naive and CD4 memory were each given three plates, CD8 naive was given two plates, and CD8 memory was given one plate. To estimate repertoire size and how much clonotypes are shared between individuals, the study performed deep sequencing of blood TCR repertoires from a few healthy adults. Different laboratories and diverse techniques were used to prepare libraries and sequence TCR repertoires, to increase sequencing depth and limit assay-specific biases. Between about 0.94 and 10 billion PBMCs per donor were obtained by leukapheresis. Broader findings and caveats from the paper: Only blood was sampled, and tissue TCR repertoires likely differ from those in blood. Based on pairwise subsampling, the degree of clonotype sharing among donors was expected to be affected by sequencing depth. Because the study included a small number of donors, the genetic and exposure-history diversity represented was limited. When a few donors were compared, the shared fraction of clonotypes was around 5.1% for naive CD4, around 3.6% for naive CD8, 2.3% for memory CD4, and 0.4% for memory CD8. Naive subsets generally had larger estimated clonotype richness than memory subsets. Clonotypes shared by all four sorted-subset donors showed higher generation probabilities than non-shared clonotypes. Rarefaction of sorted-subset datasets indicated incomplete sequencing despite the large sequencing depth.

The donors were healthy, HIV-negative adults with no recently reported acute infections or vaccinations. Every donor was a Caucasian adult living in Nashville, Tennessee, USA. Magnetic negative selection was used to enrich CD4+ T cells, after which naive cells were positively selected on CD45RA and the negative fraction became the memory subset. Blood was obtained by leukapheresis, after which PBMCs were separated by Ficoll-Histopaque density gradient centrifugation and cryopreserved in liquid nitrogen vapor phase. Purity and quantity of every magnetically sorted T cell population were checked by analytical flow cytometry. Genomic DNA was isolated from each sorted fraction and quantified by UV absorbance on a Nanodrop 2000c. Using the deep immunoSEQ assay, multiplex PCR amplified TCR CDR3 regions from genomic DNA. Extracted genomic DNA from each cell subset was distributed evenly across all wells of several immunoSEQ 96-well plates, and each plate was treated as a replicate. For sorted subsets, around 0.2 ug genomic DNA, equal to about 30,000 T cell genomes, was loaded into each replicate PCR. Purified libraries were quantified with a Qubit 3.0 fluorometer, sized on a Bioanalyzer 2100, and re-quantified with the KAPA Library Quantification kit. A separate single-read 150-cycle Illumina NextSeq 550 flow cell was used to sequence each immunoSEQ 96-well plate. The study's processing was this. Because the immunoSEQ output included only junctional sequences and no quality scores, the filtering could not be the same as the filtering used for full-length reads. To assign V/J genes and CDR3, sequences were annotated against IMGT germline references using PyIR, a Python wrapper for IgBLAST v1.9. Any read was removed if the V/J assignment was weak (E-value above 1e-6), the CDR3 was missing, or the read contained stop codons, out-of-frame junctions, or ambiguous translated residues. V3J clonotypes were defined by identical inferred V gene, J gene, and CDR3 amino acid sequence. Percentage overlap between repertoires was calculated by dividing the number of shared unique clonotypes by the size of the smaller repertoire. Three approaches were used to assess repertoire richness: RTK rarefaction, the Chao1 estimator, and Recon v2.1 estimates of unobserved clonotypes. For all TCRbeta clonotypes obtained by the gDNA method from a few donors, generation probabilities were computed with OLGA. In TCRdb, the immuneACCESS table is reduced to in-frame sequences with V and J assigned. These tables do not hold every clone; where another copy was compared, an unresolved V gene accounts for under half, and the others remain unexplained. Clone size and the V and J calls come from that table; the DNA yielded D and trimming. The sample yields some 580,000 clones; almost 97% were counted once. 0.057% of the sample is in the top ten clones.

The cysteine opens and the phenylalanine closes a CDR3 of 16 amino acids. Of all the DNA, just the CDR3 is kept, 48 bases in frame from base 1. The germline V gene yields SGHRS for CDR1 and YFSETQ for CDR2. V lost 4 bases and J lost 2 bases; the stretch between them is 16 bases long. The clonotype originates from a woman aged 25 to 39 in good health. This sequence uses TRBV5-1 and TRBJ2-1; no D gene can be assigned with confidence. Sequencing was performed on naive CD4+ T cells sorted from blood. The cell subset or site label of this sample denotes: CD45RA+ positively selected. CDR3 protein: CASSPLAEPTYNEQFF. The nucleotide sequence reads TGCGCCAGCAGCCCCTTGGCGGAGCCTACCTACAATGAGCAGTTCTTC.